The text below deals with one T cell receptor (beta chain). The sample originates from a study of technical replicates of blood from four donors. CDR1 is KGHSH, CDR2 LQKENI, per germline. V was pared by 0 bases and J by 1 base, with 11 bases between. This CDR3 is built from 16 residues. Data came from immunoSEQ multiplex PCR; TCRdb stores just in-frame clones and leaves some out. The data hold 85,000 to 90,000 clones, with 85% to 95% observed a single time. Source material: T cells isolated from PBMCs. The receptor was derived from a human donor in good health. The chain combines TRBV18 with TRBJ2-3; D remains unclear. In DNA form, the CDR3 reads TGTGCCAGCTCACCACCGGTTGGCGGAGGCACAGATACGCAGTATTTT. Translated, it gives CASSPPVGGGTDTQYF. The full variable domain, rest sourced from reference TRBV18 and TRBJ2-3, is NAGVMQNPRHLVRRRGQEARLRCSPMKGHSHVYWYRQLPEEGLKFMVYLQKENIIDESGMPKERFSAEFPKEGPSILRIQQVVRGDSAAYFCASSPPVGGGTDTQYFGPGTRLTVL.